These T cell receptor beta chains were read from a single sample in a study of memory CD4+ T cells and cytomegalovirus serostatus. Profiled with immunoSEQ multiplex PCR; TCRdb holds only in-frame clones, not every one. Altogether about 57,000 clones are present, roughly 80% being singletons, with the ten largest covering 0.65% to 0.9%. Sequenced: memory CD4+ T cells from blood. The receptors were gathered from an adult in good health and CMV-seronegative. Each CDR3 is given with its conserved first and last residue. The D gene is left open where the match is weak. Only part of the rows carry a size: once, few, many, or a class if the clone is expanded.

d_call j_call v_call clone_size cdr3_nt cdr3_aa
NA TRBJ1-2 TRBV5-6 NA TGTGCCAGCAGCTTCAAACGGAACTATGACTATGGCTACACCTTC CASSFKRNYDYGYTF
NA TRBJ1-6 TRBV6-6 NA TGTGCCAGCAGTTCCTCAAATTCACCCCTCCACTTT CASSSSNSPLHF
NA TRBJ1-6 TRBV4-1 NA TGCGCCAGCAGCCAAGACTTTTCGTGGGTCTATAATTCACCCCTCCACTTT CASSQDFSWVYNSPLHF
TRBD2 TRBJ2-7 TRBV11-2 NA TGTGCCAGCAGCTTAGTAGCGGGAGGGAGGGGGGAGCAGTACTTC CASSLVAGGRGEQYF
NA TRBJ1-1 TRBV5-1 NA TGCGCCAGCAGCCAAGGACAGTCGAACACTGAAGCTTTCTTT CASSQGQSNTEAFF
TRBD1 TRBJ1-2 TRBV5-1 NA TGCGCCAGCAGCGCGGACAGGGCGGAAGGCTACACCTTC CASSADRAEGYTF
TRBD1 TRBJ1-5 TRBV7-8 NA TGTGCCAGCAGCTTGAAACCGGGACAGTCGACCTATCAGCCCCAGCATTTT CASSLKPGQSTYQPQHF
TRBD2 TRBJ2-7 TRBV18 NA TGTGCCAGCTCGCAAACAGCGGGAAACTACGAGCAGTACTTC CASSQTAGNYEQYF
TRBD2 TRBJ2-7 TRBV11-3 NA TGTGCCAGCTCCCCGGGCCCGGGACTAAGCGGTCAGTACTTC CASSPGPGLSGQYF
NA TRBJ2-3 TRBV6-5 NA TGTGCCAGCAGTCGGGGAACCCGCACAGATACGCAGTATTTT CASSRGTRTDTQYF
NA TRBJ1-2 TRBV28 NA TGTGCCAGCAGTCCCGACAGCTACTATGGCTACACCTTC CASSPDSYYGYTF
TRBD2 TRBJ2-3 TRBV18 few TGTGCCAGCTCACCGGGGGGGAAAGCGGCGTATTTT CASSPGGKAAYF
TRBD1 TRBJ1-6 TRBV25-1 NA TGTGCCAGCAGGGGACAGGGTTATTCACCCCTCCACTTT CASRGQGYSPLHF
NA TRBJ2-7 TRBV7-9 NA TGTGCCAGCAGCTCCCCGGGACGGATAGGGGACTTC CASSSPGRIGDF
NA TRBJ1-2 TRBV2 few TGTGCCAGCAGTACACAGGGTGGGAGCTATGGCTACACCTTC CASSTQGGSYGYTF
NA TRBJ1-2 TRBV27 NA TGTGCCAGCAGCTATCGCGGGAAAAACTATGGCTACACCTTC CASSYRGKNYGYTF
NA TRBJ1-1 TRBV4-1 NA TGCGCCAGCAGCCAGCCGATGAGGAACACTGAAGCTTTCTTT CASSQPMRNTEAFF
NA TRBJ2-1 TRBV7-9 NA TGTGCCAGCAGCCCTCCCGACTCCGTCGGCTACAATGAGCAGTTCTTC CASSPPDSVGYNEQFF
NA TRBJ2-7 TRBV28 NA TGTGCCAGCAGCCGAGGCTACGAGCAGTACTTC CASSRGYEQYF
NA TRBJ1-2 TRBV2 NA TGTGCCAGCAGTGAAGATAAGCCTGGCTACACCTTC CASSEDKPGYTF
NA TRBJ2-1 TRBV29-1 once TGCAGCCTCAGCCAGGGTGGGCTCCCGTTCTTC CSLSQGGLPFF
TRBD2 TRBJ2-3 TRBV6-5 NA TGTGCCAGCAGTAGGACTAGTTTTGCCGCAGATACGCAGTATTTT CASSRTSFAADTQYF
NA TRBJ1-6 TRBV7-3 NA TGTGCCAGCAGCTTATACGGGAACCCGGGTAATTCACCCCTCCACTTT CASSLYGNPGNSPLHF
TRBD2 TRBJ2-4 TRBV5-1 NA TGCGCCAGCAGCTTGTATGGCGGGAGGGCCCCGGAGCAGTACTTC CASSLYGGRAPEQYF
NA TRBJ2-2 TRBV7-8 once TGTGCCAGCAGCTTATTCTCATCCGGGGCGAGTACCGGGGAGCTGTTTTTT CASSLFSSGASTGELFF
NA TRBJ1-2 TRBV5-8 NA TGTGCCAGCAGCCTCCGTCGGGGGGCAAGGAGCGACTACACCTTC CASSLRRGARSDYTF
NA TRBJ1-1 TRBV9 few TGTGCCAGCAGCGTAGGCAGTGAAGCTTTCTTT CASSVGSEAFF
NA TRBJ1-1 TRBV11-2 NA TGTGCCAGCAGCTTAGGCCTAGGGAACACTGAAGCTTTCTTT CASSLGLGNTEAFF
NA TRBJ2-5 TRBV10-3 once TGTGCCATCGGAGAGGAGACCCAGTACTTC CAIGEETQYF
NA TRBJ1-2 TRBV19 NA TGTGCCAGTAGGCCGGAAGGTCGGTCGGGGGGCTACACCTTC CASRPEGRSGGYTF
NA TRBJ2-5 TRBV5-5 NA TGTGCCAGCAGCTGGGGAGGGACCCAGTACTTC CASSWGGTQYF
NA TRBJ2-7 TRBV4-1 NA TGCGCCAGCAGCCAATTGAGTGGGGGTGGAACTCCTCTCAAGCAGTACTTC CASSQLSGGGTPLKQYF
NA TRBJ1-6 TRBV11-2 NA TGTGCCAGCAGCTCGCTCCGGGGCCAGAATTCACCCCTCCACTTT CASSSLRGQNSPLHF
TRBD2 TRBJ2-5 TRBV5-1 once TGCGCCAGCAGCTTGGACCGGGGGGAAGAGACCCAGTACTTC CASSLDRGEETQYF
NA TRBJ2-1 TRBV11-3 NA TGTGCCAGCAGCTTAGGTAGTTCCAATGAGCAGTTCTTC CASSLGSSNEQFF
NA TRBJ1-2 TRBV29-1 NA TGCAGCGTTACGTCAGGGGAAAATGGCTACACCTTC CSVTSGENGYTF
NA TRBJ1-2 TRBV10-2 few TGCGCCAGCTTCGGGACGTCTAACTATGGCTACACCTTC CASFGTSNYGYTF
NA TRBJ1-5 TRBV6-5 NA TGTGCCAGCAGACCTCTCGACAGAAGCAATCAGCCCCAGCATTTT CASRPLDRSNQPQHF
NA TRBJ1-5 TRBV6-6 NA TGTGCCAGCAGCGCGGGCAGAGATAGCAATCAGCCCCAGCATTTT CASSAGRDSNQPQHF
NA TRBJ2-3 TRBV7-6 NA TGTGCCAGCAGCTTAGAAACAGGAGGGGCAGGAGATACGCAGTATTTT CASSLETGGAGDTQYF
TRBD1 TRBJ1-1 TRBV5-4 once TGTGCCAGCAGCTCGGGACAGCTATACACTGAAGCTTTCTTT CASSSGQLYTEAFF
TRBD2 TRBJ2-2 TRBV5-1 NA TGCGCCAGCAGCGGAGTTAGCGGGGTTTACGGGGAGCTGTTTTTT CASSGVSGVYGELFF
TRBD1 TRBJ1-5 TRBV5-1 NA TGCGCCAGCAGCTGGACAGGGACTCAGCCCCAGCATTTT CASSWTGTQPQHF
NA TRBJ2-3 TRBV9 few TGTGCCAGCAGCGTAGAGGCCAGCACAGATACGCAGTATTTT CASSVEASTDTQYF
NA TRBJ2-1 TRBV5-1 NA TGCGCCAGCAGCCCCCAGGGAGGGGGCTACAATGAGCAGTTCTTC CASSPQGGGYNEQFF
TRBD1 TRBJ1-5 TRBV18 NA TGTGCCAGCTCATCTGGACAGGGGGGTCAGCCCCAGCATTTT CASSSGQGGQPQHF
NA TRBJ2-5 TRBV4-2 NA TGTGCCAGCAGCCAAGTTGACCTGCCGGGATCCGGAGGAGAGACCCAGTACTTC CASSQVDLPGSGGETQYF
NA TRBJ1-5 TRBV5-1 NA TGCGCCAGCAGCTTGGGGCAGGGAAGCAATCAGCCCCAGCATTTT CASSLGQGSNQPQHF
NA TRBJ2-7 TRBV4-1 NA TGCGCCAGCAGCCCGGCGTCTGGCAGGGGCCAGGACGAGCAGTACTTC CASSPASGRGQDEQYF
NA TRBJ2-4 TRBV4-1 NA TGCGCCAGCAGCCAAGATGGGGGCCGGGCCAAAAACATTCAGTACTTC CASSQDGGRAKNIQYF
TRBD1 TRBJ1-4 TRBV5-1 NA TGCGCCAGCAGCTCAGGACAGGGCGAAAAACTGTTTTTT CASSSGQGEKLFF
NA TRBJ2-5 TRBV6-6 NA TGTGCCAGCAAAAGGGACTTCAGGGAGACCCAGTACTTC CASKRDFRETQYF
NA TRBJ1-4 TRBV5-1 NA TGCGCCAGCAGCTTGGGGGACCCAAGTGAAAAACTGTTTTTT CASSLGDPSEKLFF
NA TRBJ2-3 TRBV29-1 NA TGCAGCGTTAGGCAGCGGGCCTACACAGATACGCAGTATTTT CSVRQRAYTDTQYF
TRBD2 TRBJ2-5 TRBV9 NA TGTGCCAGCAGCGTACTAGCGGGAGAGACCCAGTACTTC CASSVLAGETQYF
TRBD2 TRBJ2-1 TRBV5-1 NA TGCGCCAGCAGCTTGAGGACTAGCGGGGACAATGAGCAGTTCTTC CASSLRTSGDNEQFF
NA TRBJ1-1 TRBV5-4 medium-sized TGTGCCAGCAGCCAGAACAGGGACACTGAAGCTTTCTTT CASSQNRDTEAFF
NA TRBJ1-1 TRBV10-1 NA TGCGCCAGCAGTGCGATCAGGGGTGGTGACACTGAAGCTTTCTTT CASSAIRGGDTEAFF
NA TRBJ1-5 TRBV15 few TGTGCCACCAGCAGAGGGGATCAGCCCCAGCATTTT CATSRGDQPQHF